The rows below give T cell receptor beta chains drawn from one sample of a study of chemoradiotherapy in HPV16-positive cancers. Assay: immunoSEQ multiplex PCR; the TCRdb copy retains only in-frame clones and omits some. The repertoire includes tens of thousands of clones, over 90% of them detected once, and roughly 18% sits in the top ten. The material sequenced was blood, taken from a patient who underwent chemoradiotherapy. The receptors derive from a human donor with HPV-associated anogenital cancer. Both conserved end residues are part of each CDR3. The D gene is left open where the match is weak. Size values are once, few and many counts, or a class for expanded clones, and some rows have none.

J gene: TRBJ2-2; D gene: NA; clone size: NA; V gene: TRBV7-9; CDR3 DNA: TGTGCCAGCAGTGGGACAACGAACACCGGGGAGCTGTTTTTT; CDR3 protein: CASSGTTNTGELFF
J gene: TRBJ2-7; D gene: NA; clone size: NA; V gene: TRBV14; CDR3 DNA: TGTGCCAGCAGCCAAGCCTACTCACAGGGCTCCTACGAGCAGTACTTC; CDR3 protein: CASSQAYSQGSYEQYF
J gene: TRBJ2-7; D gene: TRBD1; clone size: NA; V gene: TRBV6-6; CDR3 DNA: TGTGCCAGCAGTTACGCTCGGACAGGGAAGGACGAGCAGTACTTC; CDR3 protein: CASSYARTGKDEQYF
J gene: TRBJ2-7; D gene: TRBD2; clone size: NA; V gene: TRBV7-2; CDR3 DNA: TGTGCCAGCAGCTTCCCAGTCAGCGGGAGGGCTCCTTACGAGCAGTACTTC; CDR3 protein: CASSFPVSGRAPYEQYF
J gene: TRBJ2-2; D gene: NA; clone size: once; V gene: TRBV5-5; CDR3 DNA: TGTGCCAGCAACCGAGCTACGGGCGGGCGGACCGGGGAGCTGTTTTTT; CDR3 protein: CASNRATGGRTGELFF
J gene: TRBJ2-2; D gene: NA; clone size: NA; V gene: TRBV6-5; CDR3 DNA: TGTGCCAGCAGTCTACAGATCGGTGGATCCGGGGAGCTGTTTTTT; CDR3 protein: CASSLQIGGSGELFF
J gene: TRBJ2-1; D gene: TRBD2; clone size: NA; V gene: TRBV5-6; CDR3 DNA: TGTGCCAGCAGCTACCCTAGCGGGGGGGCTTACAATGAGCAGTTCTTC; CDR3 protein: CASSYPSGGAYNEQFF
J gene: TRBJ2-2; D gene: TRBD2; clone size: NA; V gene: TRBV27; CDR3 DNA: TGTGCCAGCAGTTTTGAGCGGGGGGCCAACACCGGGGAGCTGTTTTTT; CDR3 protein: CASSFERGANTGELFF
J gene: TRBJ1-2; D gene: NA; clone size: NA; V gene: TRBV28; CDR3 DNA: TGTGCCAGCAGTCCTAGGCGGGGACGCGGGCGGAATGGCTACACCTTC; CDR3 protein: CASSPRRGRGRNGYTF
J gene: TRBJ2-7; D gene: NA; clone size: NA; V gene: TRBV2; CDR3 DNA: TGTGCCAGCAGTAGTATGAACGAGCAGTACTTC; CDR3 protein: CASSSMNEQYF
J gene: TRBJ1-3; D gene: NA; clone size: NA; V gene: TRBV5-6; CDR3 DNA: TGTGCCAGCATCAAAAGGGGAGCTGGAAACACCATATATTTT; CDR3 protein: CASIKRGAGNTIYF
J gene: TRBJ2-3; D gene: TRBD1; clone size: NA; V gene: TRBV6-1; CDR3 DNA: TGTGCCAGCAGTGAAATAGTGAGACAGGGGGCAGCAGATACGCAGTATTTT; CDR3 protein: CASSEIVRQGAADTQYF
J gene: TRBJ2-3; D gene: NA; clone size: NA; V gene: TRBV7-9; CDR3 DNA: TGTGCCAGCAGCAGACTGGGGGATACGCAGTATTTT; CDR3 protein: CASSRLGDTQYF
J gene: TRBJ1-5; D gene: TRBD1; clone size: NA; V gene: TRBV28; CDR3 DNA: TGTGCCAGCAGTTTACCCTGGGACAGTCGGAATCAGCCCCAGCATTTT; CDR3 protein: CASSLPWDSRNQPQHF
J gene: TRBJ2-5; D gene: NA; clone size: NA; V gene: TRBV6-1; CDR3 DNA: TGTGCCAGCAGGGACAGATCGTACCAAGAGACCCAGTACTTC; CDR3 protein: CASRDRSYQETQYF
J gene: TRBJ1-3; D gene: NA; clone size: NA; V gene: TRBV18; CDR3 DNA: TGTGCCAGCTCACCACAGCGGGGTGGAAACACCATATATTTT; CDR3 protein: CASSPQRGGNTIYF
J gene: TRBJ2-7; D gene: TRBD2; clone size: NA; V gene: TRBV7-2; CDR3 DNA: TGTGCCAGCAGCTTAGTAGTTACTAGCGGGGGTTACGAGCAGTACTTC; CDR3 protein: CASSLVVTSGGYEQYF
J gene: TRBJ2-7; D gene: NA; clone size: NA; V gene: TRBV19; CDR3 DNA: TGTGCCAGTAGTATGCAGCCCTCCCTGGACGAGCAGTACTTC; CDR3 protein: CASSMQPSLDEQYF
J gene: TRBJ2-3; D gene: TRBD1; clone size: NA; V gene: TRBV28; CDR3 DNA: TGTGCCAGCAGTTTATACGGTTTGGGACAGGGTGTTGATACGCAGTATTTT; CDR3 protein: CASSLYGLGQGVDTQYF
J gene: TRBJ2-2; D gene: NA; clone size: NA; V gene: TRBV21-1; CDR3 DNA: TGTGCCAGCAGCGCTCAACGGGCAGGGTCGACCGGGGAGCTGTTTTTT; CDR3 protein: CASSAQRAGSTGELFF
J gene: TRBJ2-7; D gene: TRBD1; clone size: NA; V gene: TRBV2; CDR3 DNA: TGTGCCAGCCAACGGGACAGGGCCGACGAGCAGTACTTC; CDR3 protein: CASQRDRADEQYF
J gene: TRBJ2-2; D gene: TRBD2; clone size: NA; V gene: TRBV4-2; CDR3 DNA: TGTGCCAGCAGCCATACTAGCGGGAGTATCGGGGAGCTGTTTTTT; CDR3 protein: CASSHTSGSIGELFF
J gene: TRBJ2-5; D gene: NA; clone size: NA; V gene: TRBV28; CDR3 DNA: TGTGCCAGCAGTCCACCGGACAGCCAAGAGACCCAGTACTTC; CDR3 protein: CASSPPDSQETQYF
J gene: TRBJ1-5; D gene: NA; clone size: once; V gene: TRBV12-5; CDR3 DNA: TGTGCTAGTGGTTTGGTACTTAATGGGCAGGGAGTAAATCAGCCCCAGCATTTT; CDR3 protein: CASGLVLNGQGVNQPQHF
J gene: TRBJ2-7; D gene: TRBD1; clone size: NA; V gene: TRBV2; CDR3 DNA: TGTGCCAGCACCCGGGACAGGGGCATCCACGAGCAGTACTTC; CDR3 protein: CASTRDRGIHEQYF
J gene: TRBJ2-7; D gene: NA; clone size: NA; V gene: TRBV15; CDR3 DNA: TGTGCCACCAGCAAAACAGTCGACCACTCCTACGAGCAGTACTTC; CDR3 protein: CATSKTVDHSYEQYF
J gene: TRBJ2-7; D gene: NA; clone size: few; V gene: TRBV4-3; CDR3 DNA: TGCGCCAGCAGCCAAGAGGTCACCTACGAGCAGTACTTC; CDR3 protein: CASSQEVTYEQYF
J gene: TRBJ2-3; D gene: TRBD2; clone size: NA; V gene: TRBV9; CDR3 DNA: TGTGCCAGCAGCGTACGGCCACTAGCGGGAGAAGGGGCAGACACAGATACGCAGTATTTT; CDR3 protein: CASSVRPLAGEGADTDTQYF
J gene: TRBJ2-3; D gene: TRBD2; clone size: NA; V gene: TRBV6-6; CDR3 DNA: TGTGCCAGCAGCGGACTGCCAGGGAGGGAGGTACGGGGGCAGTATTTT; CDR3 protein: CASSGLPGREVRGQYF
J gene: TRBJ1-3; D gene: TRBD1; clone size: NA; V gene: TRBV18; CDR3 DNA: TGTGCCAGCTCACCCCAGGGGGCTCAAACTTATTCTGGAAACACCATATATTTT; CDR3 protein: CASSPQGAQTYSGNTIYF
J gene: TRBJ1-5; D gene: NA; clone size: NA; V gene: TRBV2; CDR3 DNA: TGTGCCAGCAGTGACGGCAGGGTTAACAATCAGCCCCAGCATTTT; CDR3 protein: CASSDGRVNNQPQHF